The next 20 T cell receptor beta chains were all read from a single sample in a study of cytomegalovirus exposure and HLA in healthy donors (dated by TCRdb to the late 2010s). Library construction relied on the immunoSEQ multiplex PCR assay. For the multiplex PCR, a mixture combining 60 forward primers for TCR Vbeta segments and 13 reverse primers for TCR Jbeta segments was used. TCRdb carries this immuneACCESS record with in-frame sequences only. Its versions omit some clonotypes, under half of them owing to an unresolved V gene in the studies checked, with the rest unexplained. This sample is represented by about 140,000 clones; approximately 70% of them were singletons. 14% of the sample is taken by the ten largest. Sequenced input: PBMCs. The receptors here all came from a human donor in good health.

This clone was counted once. The rearrangement joins TRBV27 to TRBJ1-1; 12 bases line up with TRBD1. The ends lost 4 bases at V and 3 bases at J; junction bases unmatched: 3. The CDR3 has 15 amino acids. Germline assignment: CDR1 MNHEY and CDR2 SMNVEV (reference sequence). The CDR3 DNA reads TGTGCCAGCAGTTCGGGACAGGGGGCTGACACTGAAGCTTTCTTT. It codes for CASSSGQGADTEAFF.

V and J are TRBV6-6 and TRBJ1-4; perhaps TRBD1 as D (5 bases). The CDR3 consists of 15 residues. The ends were cut back, 6 bases at V and 3 bases at J, with 14 bases in the middle. The germline CDR1 and CDR2 sequences are MNHNY and SVGAGI (reference sequence). CDR3 coding DNA: TGTGCCAGCAGCATATCCGGGACTCCTAATGAAAAACTGTTTTTT. It specifies CASSISGTPNEKLFF.

The table lists this clone with a few counts. The chain uses TRBV6-1 and TRBJ1-1; maybe TRBD1 (5 bases). Trimming removed 6 bases from V and 2 bases from J, with 7 bases in between. The CDR3 extends over 12 amino acids. The germline CDR1 and CDR2 sequences are MNHNS and SASEGT. Here the CDR3 DNA reads TGTGCCAGCAGCAGGGATAACACTGAAGCTTTCTTT. Its translation is CASSRDNTEAFF.

A word on this clone: The junction and the germline gene differ at one end; a read error may be behind it. This chain links TRBV2 with TRBJ2-2, with 8 bases aligning to TRBD2. CDR1 is SNHLY and CDR2 is FYNNEI in the germline V gene. This CDR3 has 16 residues. The CDR3 DNA follows: TGTGCCAGCAGTAAAGCGGGGGCGATGAACACCGGGGAGCTGTTTTTT. Translating it yields CASSKAGAMNTGELFF.

To note about this clone: At one end the junction does not follow the germline gene, possibly because of a read error. The gene calls are TRBV5-4 and TRBJ2-7; 7 positions match TRBD1. The CDR3 contains 13 residues. The germline V gene encodes CDR1 SGHNT and CDR2 YYREEE (reference sequence). CDR3: CASSRDSSYGQYF. The CDR3 region has the DNA TGTGCCAGTTCCCGGGACAGTTCCTACGGGCAGTACTTC. Supplemented by reference TRBV5-4 and TRBJ2-7, the full variable domain reads ETGVTQSPTHLIKTRGQQVTLRCSSQSGHNTVSWYQQALGQGPQFIFQYYREEENGRGNFPPRFSGLQFPNYSSELNVNALELDDSALYLCASSRDSSYGQYFGPGTRLTVT.

The rearrangement joins TRBV6-1 to TRBJ1-3; 7 bases agree with TRBD1. CDR1 is MNHNS, CDR2 SASEGT, per germline. The CDR3 totals 14 residues. The V and J ends lost 3 bases and 4 bases, in that order; junction bases with no gene match: 3. In nucleotides, the CDR3 is TGTGCCAGCAGTGAGAGGGGGCTAGGAAACACCATATATTTT. It translates to CASSERGLGNTIYF.

The chain combines TRBV11-1 with TRBJ2-5; weak D call: TRBD2 (6 bases). This CDR3 contains 14 residues. Germline loops: CDR1 SGHAT, CDR2 FQDESV (reference sequence). V was cut by 7 bases and J by 5 bases, with 17 bases left in between. Written as DNA, the CDR3 is TGTGCCAGCAAGCTGAGTGGGGACTCGGAGACCCAGTACTTC. It is translated as CASKLSGDSETQYF.

V usage is TRBV9 and J usage is TRBJ1-6, with TRBD1 as a possible D gene (5 bases). The CDR3 runs 15 residues. The V gene's germline CDR1 is SGDLS and CDR2 YYNGEE. Trimming removed 3 bases at V and 8 bases at J, with 15 bases between. CDR3 in DNA: TGTGCCAGCAGCGGCGGGGGGTCAGGAGATTCACCCCTCCACTTT. It translates to CASSGGGSGDSPLHF.

This chain uses TRBV4-2 with TRBJ2-7, with 7 bases identical to TRBD2. The CDR3 spans 13 residues. The germline gives CDR1 LGHNA, CDR2 YNFKEQ. The junction had 4 bases not matched to a gene; V was cut back by 4 bases and J by 4 bases. As DNA, the CDR3 is TGTGCCAGCAGCCCATTCGGGGGGTACGAGCAGTACTTC. It yields the protein CASSPFGGYEQYF.

The table lists this clone with a few counts. The V call is TRBV11-2, the J call TRBJ2-7; maybe TRBD1 (6 bases). Between the trimmed V and J ends, which lost 1 base and 6 bases, there was a span of 10 bases. Per the germline V gene, CDR1 is SGHAT and CDR2 is FQNNGV. This CDR3 comprises 13 residues. The CDR3: CASSLGQAPEQYF. In DNA form, the CDR3 reads TGTGCCAGCAGCTTAGGACAGGCCCCCGAGCAGTACTTC.

This chain connects TRBV5-1 to TRBJ2-3; TRBD1 matches 7 bases. The V gene end was trimmed by 7 bases and the J gene end by 2 bases; junction bases not matched to a gene: 10. The CDR3 length is 15 residues. Germline CDR1 SGHRS, CDR2 YFSETQ. The CDR3 DNA reads TGCGCCAGCGGTTCGACAGGGAACCCCACAGATACGCAGTATTTT. Amino acids: CASGSTGNPTDTQYF.

This chain links TRBV2 with TRBJ1-2, with TRBD1 matching 8 bases. The CDR3 is made up of 11 amino acids. V lost 9 bases, J lost 6 bases, and 3 bases stayed unmatched. Germline V gene sequence: CDR1 SNHLY, CDR2 FYNNEI. The CDR3 DNA reads TGTGCCAGAGGACAGGGTAATGGCTACACCTTC. As protein: CARGQGNGYTF.

The chain couples TRBV27 to TRBJ1-5; 12 positions match TRBD1. J lost 7 bases, V lost 5 bases, and 9 bases had no gene match. Germline lookup yields CDR1 MNHEY and CDR2 SMNVEV (reference sequence). CDR3 length: 16 residues. CDR3 in DNA: TGTGCCAGCAGTCCAGGGACAGGGGGCTCGTGGCAGCCCCAGCATTTT. Its protein is CASSPGTGGSWQPQHF.

This clone came up a few times. The chain links TRBV18 to TRBJ1-1, with D possibly TRBD1 on 5 matching bases. CDR1 and CDR2 from the germline V gene are KGHSH and LQKENI. Trimming shortened V by 5 bases and J by 2 bases, and 9 bases separated the two germline ends. The CDR3 is made up of 13 amino acids. This CDR3 reads CASSRGTNTEAFF. CDR3 nucleotide sequence: TGTGCCAGCTCAAGAGGGACTAACACTGAAGCTTTCTTT.

V and J are TRBV10-3 and TRBJ2-7, with 7 bases aligning to TRBD1. V shed 8 bases, J shed 2 bases, and the junction held 9 bases outside the gene matches. The CDR3 is 14 amino acids. CDR1 ENHRY and CDR2 SYGVKD come from the germline V gene. CDR3 region: CAIGAGTVTYEQYF. DNA for the CDR3: TGTGCCATCGGGGCCGGGACAGTGACCTACGAGCAGTACTTC.

The sample holds a few counts of this clone. This chain joins TRBV28 and TRBJ2-2; 11 positions match TRBD2. With 6 bases clipped from V and 1 base from J, the junction kept 7 bases outside the gene matches. This CDR3 region has 17 residues. Germline loops: CDR1 MDHEN, CDR2 SYDVKM. The CDR3 coding sequence is TGTGCCAGCAGCGACGCACTAGCGGGGGAGAACACCGGGGAGCTGTTTTTT. Protein: CASSDALAGENTGELFF.

This clone was observed a few times. V is TRBV9 and J is TRBJ2-5; 7 positions agree with TRBD2. The CDR3 contains 16 residues. CDR1 is SGDLS and CDR2 is YYNGEE in the germline V gene. The V and J ends lost 0 bases and 5 bases, in that order; junction bases with no gene match: 10. This chain's CDR3 is CASSVAARRGEETQYF. The CDR3 coding sequence is TGTGCCAGCAGCGTAGCGGCGAGACGGGGGGAGGAGACCCAGTACTTC.

This clone was counted once. The V call is TRBV2, the J call TRBJ2-2, with D possibly matching TRBD2 (6 bases). With 4 bases removed from V and 3 bases from J, the gap between germline ends came to 12 bases. The length of the CDR3 is 15 residues. CDR1 SNHLY and CDR2 FYNNEI come from the germline V gene. The CDR3 spells CASSGSGGDTGELFF. CDR3 bases: TGTGCCAGCAGTGGCAGCGGAGGGGACACCGGGGAGCTGTTTTTT.

The J gene is TRBJ2-1, the V gene TRBV12-5, with TRBD1 matching over 7 bases. CDR1 and CDR2 from the germline V gene are LGHNT and FRNRAP. The length of the CDR3 is 14 residues. V was pared by 6 bases and J by 7 bases, with 9 bases of the junction left unmatched. For the CDR3, the DNA is TGTGCTAGTGGAAGGAACAGGGGAACGAATGAGCAGTTCTTC. Its translation: CASGRNRGTNEQFF. The whole variable domain, remainder taken from reference TRBV12-5 and TRBJ2-1, is DARVTQTPRHKVTEMGQEVTMRCQPILGHNTVFWYRQTMMQGLELLAYFRNRAPLDDSGMPKDRFSAEMPDATLATLKIQPSEPRDSAVYFCASGRNRGTNEQFFGPGTRLTVL.

This chain links TRBV5-1 with TRBJ2-5, with a possible D match to TRBD1 (6 bases). The J call could be wrong; TRBJ2-7 is a better fit for the DNA end. This CDR3 is built from 15 residues. Germline V gene data show CDR1 as SGHRS and CDR2 as YFSETQ. The CDR3 sequence: CASSLGGGNGYEQYF. Here the CDR3 DNA reads TGCGCCAGCAGCTTGGGAGGGGGAAATGGCTACGAGCAGTACTTC.